Listed below are T cell receptor beta chains from one sample, sequenced in a study of glioma-infiltrating T cells. TCRdb re-called the multiplex PCR reads with MiXCR, one entry per CDR3 protein. The data hold around 180,000 distinct CDR3 sequences, with 43% observed a single time. The sample consisted of glioma tissue, nonneoplastic brain tissue, or PBMCs (not recorded which). These receptors were taken from a human donor with low-grade glioma or glioblastoma, undergoing nonglioma brain surgery, or in good health (not recorded which). Each CDR3 is given with its conserved first and last residue. D genes are given only for firm matches.

j_call v_call d_call cdr3_aa
TRBJ1-5 TRBV5-5 NA CASSLDGYSNQHQHF
TRBJ2-1 TRBV5-1 NA CARAPEVGEQFF
TRBJ2-3 TRBV27 NA CASSFVGIASDTQYF
TRBJ2-3 TRBV14 NA CASSQRSGTDTQYF
TRBJ2-3 TRBV28 TRBD2 CASKLSGTRVDTQYF
TRBJ1-3 TRBV27 NA CASSLSGQAARENTIYF
TRBJ2-6 TRBV5-1 NA CASSLNAGANVLTF
TRBJ2-5 TRBV20-1 TRBD2 CSARLAGRMQETQYF
TRBJ2-7 TRBV28 TRBD2 CASSLLLAGDYEQYF
TRBJ2-7 TRBV2 TRBD2 CASRELEGGPDEQYF
TRBJ1-1 TRBV29-1 TRBD1 CSARTGRTEAFF
TRBJ2-1 TRBV29-1 NA CSVGLGEQFF
TRBJ1-1 TRBV15 NA CATSRDRGLNTEAFF
TRBJ1-1 TRBV20-1 TRBD1 CSAGQGARNTEAFF
TRBJ2-5 TRBV29-1 TRBD2 CSVELRGGPRETQYF
TRBJ2-7 TRBV2 TRBD1 CASTHQGARQDSYEQYF